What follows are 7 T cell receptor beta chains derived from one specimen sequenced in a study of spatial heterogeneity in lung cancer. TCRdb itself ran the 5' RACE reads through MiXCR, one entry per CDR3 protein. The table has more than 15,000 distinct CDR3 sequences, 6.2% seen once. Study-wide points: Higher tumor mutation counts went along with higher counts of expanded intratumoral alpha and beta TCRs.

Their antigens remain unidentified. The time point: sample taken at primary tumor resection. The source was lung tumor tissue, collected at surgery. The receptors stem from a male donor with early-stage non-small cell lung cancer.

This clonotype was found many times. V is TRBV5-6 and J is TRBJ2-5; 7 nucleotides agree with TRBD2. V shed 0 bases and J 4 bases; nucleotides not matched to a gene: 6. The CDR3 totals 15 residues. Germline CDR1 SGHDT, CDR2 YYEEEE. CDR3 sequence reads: CASSLAGLPRETQYF. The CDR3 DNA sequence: TGTGCCAGCAGCTTGGCGGGACTACCAAGAGAGACCCAGTACTTC.

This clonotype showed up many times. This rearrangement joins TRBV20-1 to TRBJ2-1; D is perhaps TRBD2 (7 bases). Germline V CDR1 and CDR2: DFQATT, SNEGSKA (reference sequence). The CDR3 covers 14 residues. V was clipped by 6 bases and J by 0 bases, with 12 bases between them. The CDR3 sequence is CSAKGGSSYNEQFF. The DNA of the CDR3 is TGCAGTGCAAAGGGGGGGAGCTCCTACAATGAGCAGTTCTTC.

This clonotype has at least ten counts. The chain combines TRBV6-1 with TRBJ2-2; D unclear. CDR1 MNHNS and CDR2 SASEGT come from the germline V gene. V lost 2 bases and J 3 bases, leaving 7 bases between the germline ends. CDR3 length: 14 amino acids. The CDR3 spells CASSENTDTGELFF. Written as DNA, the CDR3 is TGTGCCAGCAGTGAAAACACGGACACCGGGGAGCTGTTTTTT.

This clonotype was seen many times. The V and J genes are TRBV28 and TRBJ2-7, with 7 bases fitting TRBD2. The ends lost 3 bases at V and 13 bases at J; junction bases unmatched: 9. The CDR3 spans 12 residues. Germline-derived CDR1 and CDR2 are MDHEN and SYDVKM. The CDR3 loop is CASSLKAGATYF. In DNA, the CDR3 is TGTGCCAGCAGTTTGAAGGCGGGAGCCACTTACTTC.

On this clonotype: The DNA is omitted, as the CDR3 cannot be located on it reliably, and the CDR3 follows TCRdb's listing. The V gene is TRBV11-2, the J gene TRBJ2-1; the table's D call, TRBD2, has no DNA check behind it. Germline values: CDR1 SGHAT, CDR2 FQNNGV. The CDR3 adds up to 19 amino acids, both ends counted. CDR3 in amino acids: CASSIYLCSARPRGNEQFF.

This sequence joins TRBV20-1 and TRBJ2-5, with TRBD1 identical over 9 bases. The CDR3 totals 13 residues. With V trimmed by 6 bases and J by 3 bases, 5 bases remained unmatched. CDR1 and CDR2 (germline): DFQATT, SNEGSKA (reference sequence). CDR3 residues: CSARGQGKETQYF. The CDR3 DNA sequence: TGCAGTGCCAGGGGACAGGGTAAAGAGACCCAGTACTTC.

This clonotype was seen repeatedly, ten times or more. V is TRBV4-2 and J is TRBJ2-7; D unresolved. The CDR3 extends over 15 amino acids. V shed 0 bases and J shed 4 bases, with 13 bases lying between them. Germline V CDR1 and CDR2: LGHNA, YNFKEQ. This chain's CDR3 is CASSQDGVEPYEQYF. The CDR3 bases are TGTGCCAGCAGCCAAGATGGAGTGGAGCCGTACGAGCAGTACTTC.